The entry below describes one T cell receptor (beta chain). This CDR3 comprises 12 residues. In germline, CDR1 is SGHVS, CDR2 FQNEAQ. V was pared by 5 bases and J by 4 bases, with 7 bases between. These data originate in a study of blood T cell repertoires in COVID-19. Study-level information: Acute and convalescent COVID-19 specimens originated in the United States, Italy and Spain.

Authors' data handling: Amplifying reference gene primers gave estimates of nucleated cell counts. Clones were sequenced by immunoSEQ multiplex PCR, and TCRdb holds only the in-frame ones, with some missing. D and trimming were read from the DNA, whereas the V and J calls and clone size are those reported in that table. The profile covers more than 150,000 clones, with approximately 91% appearing a single time and approximately 0.5% taken by the ten largest. The TCR sequence derives from a man aged 45 to 65 with acute or convalescent COVID-19. Sequencing was done on a sample of peripheral blood. This chain uses TRBV7-8 with TRBJ2-3; D is ambiguous. In nucleotides, the CDR3 is TGTGCCAGCAGCCCCACGGCAGATACGCAGTATTTT. It codes for CASSPTADTQYF.